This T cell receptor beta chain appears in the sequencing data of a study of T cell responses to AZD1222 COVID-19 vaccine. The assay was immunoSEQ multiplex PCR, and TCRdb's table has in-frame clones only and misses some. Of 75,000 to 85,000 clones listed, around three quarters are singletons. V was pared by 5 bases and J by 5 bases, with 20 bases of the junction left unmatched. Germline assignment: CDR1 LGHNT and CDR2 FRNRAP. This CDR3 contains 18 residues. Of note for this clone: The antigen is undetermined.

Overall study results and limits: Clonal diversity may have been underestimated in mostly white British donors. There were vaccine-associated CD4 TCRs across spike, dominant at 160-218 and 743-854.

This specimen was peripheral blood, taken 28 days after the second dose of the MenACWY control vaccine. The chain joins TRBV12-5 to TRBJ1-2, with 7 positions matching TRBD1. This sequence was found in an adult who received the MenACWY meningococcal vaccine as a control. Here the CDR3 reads CASGPAPTGKGREYGYTF. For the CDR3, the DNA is TGTGCTAGTGGTCCTGCCCCGACAGGGAAGGGGCGTGAGTATGGCTACACCTTC.